This T cell receptor (beta chain) derives from a study of PD-L1 blockade in urothelial cancer. Study context: Patients, treated from 2014 onward, received atezolizumab 1,200 mg intravenously every 3 weeks. Earlier, patients had received 0 to 3 chemotherapy regimens. At 3 weeks after treatment start (second dose) and again at 6 weeks, blood was analyzed. Blood samples contained a median approximately 140,000 T cells.

The germline gives CDR1 SGHRS, CDR2 YFSETQ. Trimming cost V 4 bases and J 4 bases; bases outside gene matches: 3. The CDR3 loop spans 15 amino acids. The table came from immunoSEQ multiplex PCR; TCRdb's copy has only in-frame clones and leaves some out. In the table there are tens of thousands of clones, approximately 86% of which are singletons. This TCR was recovered from a man aged 45-65 years with urothelial cancer. Source: PBMCs, taken around atezolizumab (anti-PD-L1) treatment. The rearrangement uses TRBV5-1 and TRBJ1-6, with 9 positions matching TRBD1. CDR3 bases: TGCGCCAGCAGCGTGGGACAGGGTTATAATTCACCCCTCCACTTT. Protein: CASSVGQGYNSPLHF.